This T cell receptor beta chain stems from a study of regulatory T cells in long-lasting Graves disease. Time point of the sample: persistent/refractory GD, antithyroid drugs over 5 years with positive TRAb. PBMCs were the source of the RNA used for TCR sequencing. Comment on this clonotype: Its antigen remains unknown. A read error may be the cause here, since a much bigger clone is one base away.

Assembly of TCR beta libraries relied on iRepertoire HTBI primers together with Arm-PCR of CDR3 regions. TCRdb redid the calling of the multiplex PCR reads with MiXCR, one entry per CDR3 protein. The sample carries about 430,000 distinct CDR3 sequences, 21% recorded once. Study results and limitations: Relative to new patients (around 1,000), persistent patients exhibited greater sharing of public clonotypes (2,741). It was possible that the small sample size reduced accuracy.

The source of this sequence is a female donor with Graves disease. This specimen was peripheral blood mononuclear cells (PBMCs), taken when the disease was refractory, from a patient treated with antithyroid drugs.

Here the CDR3 reads CATSESPGNSGANVLTF. The CDR3 coding sequence is TGTGCCACCAGTGAGTCGCCAGGGAACTCTGGGGCCAACGTCCTGACTTTC. The chain recombines TRBV10-3 with TRBJ2-6; D is perhaps TRBD1 (5 bases). The length of the CDR3 is 17 residues. Germline V lookup: CDR1 ENHRY, CDR2 SYGVKD.